This T cell receptor beta chain was documented in a study of radiotherapy plus CTLA-4 blockade in lung cancer (dated by TCRdb to the late 2010s). Concerning the study at large: Objective responses occurred in about 20% of enrolled patients, and under 40% achieved disease control. Broader findings and caveats from the paper: Early dynamic changes in blood T cell clones, together with increased serum interferon-beta after radiation, were reported as the strongest predictors of response. After treatment with radiotherapy and ipilimumab, TCR clones that originated in tumors expanded in peripheral blood.

The CDR3 has 16 amino acids, counting the end cysteine and phenylalanine. Left in the record is the CDR3 DNA by itself, 48 bases read in frame from the first base. The germline V gene yields SGHVS for CDR1 and FQNEAQ for CDR2. V has 5 bases trimmed and J has 4 bases trimmed; junction bases matching no gene number 3. Library prep was done by the immunoSEQ multiplex PCR assay. TCRdb limited this immuneACCESS table to in-frame rearrangements with V and J called. A share of clones is missing; checked studies link under half to unresolved V genes, and the rest is unexplained. The sample table lists about 43,000 clones, roughly 64% of them with a count of one. The ten largest clones add up to 20% to 30% of the sample. To note about this clone: Which antigen it targets is not known. It has no much larger one-base neighbor in the sample; base qualities were not kept.

Focal radiation therapy combined with CTLA-4 blockade (ipilimumab) was tested in patients with chemo-refractory metastatic non-small-cell lung cancer. The V and J segments used are TRBV7-8 and TRBJ2-3; 16 of the junction bases match TRBD2. The TCR comes from a human donor with non-small cell lung cancer who had a partial response to radiotherapy plus ipilimumab. The starting material was peripheral blood, obtained from a patient treated with radiotherapy plus ipilimumab. DNA sequence: TGTGCCAGCAGCCCGGGACTAGCGGGAGGGGCAGATACGCAGTATTTT. The resulting protein is CASSPGLAGGADTQYF.